The next 22 T cell receptor beta chains were all read from a single sample in a study of shared clonotypes between healthy human individuals. Naive-designated CD8 cells lacked CD45RO, were positively enriched for CCR7, and omitted terminally differentiated effector memory CD45RA+ cells. Produced via immunoSEQ multiplex PCR; TCRdb's table is partial and in-frame only. The table lists more than 2 million clones, around 95% of them singletons. The source material was naive CD8+ T cells from PBMCs. The receptors were sampled from a man younger than 35 in good health. Some clones in this sample may be carry-over from other donors' samples.

V gene TRBV27 combines with J gene TRBJ1-2, with D uncertain. This CDR3 contains 14 residues. The germline V and J ends were trimmed by 2 bases and 3 bases, with 10 bases remaining between them. Germline CDR1 reads MNHEY; CDR2 reads SMNVEV (reference sequence). The CDR3 nucleotides are TGTGCCAGCAGTTTAGCCCGGGGAGACTATGGCTACACCTTC. This encodes CASSLARGDYGYTF.

The chain is built from TRBV2 and TRBJ2-2; perhaps TRBD2 as D (6 bases). The germline V and J ends were trimmed by 7 bases and 8 bases, with 11 bases remaining between them. The CDR3 length is 12 residues. Germline V lookup: CDR1 SNHLY, CDR2 FYNNEI. Here the CDR3 reads CASIGGTGELFF. CDR3 coding DNA: TGTGCCAGCATCGGTGGGACTGGGGAGCTGTTTTTT.

A word on this clone: The same CDR3 arises from other DNA sequences in this sample as well. The chain's CDR3 is CASSLGSGAYEQYF. DNA of the CDR3: TGTGCCAGCAGCTTGGGTAGCGGGGCCTACGAGCAGTACTTC. The V call is TRBV5-6, the J call TRBJ2-7, with 8 bases fitting TRBD2. V trimming: 0 bases; J trimming: 2 bases; junction bases outside the gene matches: 1. Per germline, CDR1 SGHDT and CDR2 YYEEEE. The CDR3 spans 14 residues.

Points on this clone: Other nucleotide sequences in the sample specify the same CDR3. The chain combines TRBV27 with TRBJ1-5; D is undetermined. The CDR3 is made up of 12 amino acids. V was clipped by 3 bases and J by 6 bases, with 6 bases between them. Germline V gene lookup returns CDR1 MNHEY and CDR2 SMNVEV (reference sequence). The CDR3 DNA follows: TGTGCCAGCAGTTTGTACGGTCAGCCCCAGCATTTT. This gives the protein CASSLYGQPQHF.

V and J are TRBV9 and TRBJ2-5; TRBD1 matches at 9 bases. This CDR3 contains 15 residues. CDR1 is SGDLS, CDR2 YYNGEE, per germline. The V and J ends lost 4 bases and 5 bases, in that order; junction bases with no gene match: 9. CDR3 loop: CASSSRTGGPETQYF. The CDR3 DNA reads TGTGCCAGCAGCTCCCGTACAGGGGGCCCCGAGACCCAGTACTTC.

This clone came up a few times. V usage is TRBV15 and J usage is TRBJ2-1, with unresolved D. CDR1 is LNHNV and CDR2 is YYDKDF in the germline V gene (reference sequence). The CDR3 totals 11 residues. V was cut by 3 bases and J by 10 bases, with 7 bases left in between. CDR3 protein: CATSSTSEQFF. In DNA form, the CDR3 reads TGTGCCACCAGCAGTACTTCCGAGCAGTTCTTC.

The chain links TRBV5-1 to TRBJ2-7; TRBD1 matches at 9 bases. Germline V gives CDR1 SGHRS, CDR2 YFSETQ. After removal of 4 bases from V and 0 bases from J, the junction contained 8 bases not matched to a gene. There are 16 residues in the CDR3. CDR3 in amino acids: CASSPTGGAFSYEQYF. CDR3 bases: TGCGCCAGCAGCCCGACAGGGGGGGCCTTCTCCTACGAGCAGTACTTC. Together with reference TRBV5-1 and TRBJ2-7, the CDR3 gives the full variable domain: KAGVTQTPRYLIKTRGQQVTLSCSPISGHRSVSWYQQTPGQGLQFLFEYFSETQRNKGNFPGRFSGRQFSNSRSEMNVSTLELGDSALYLCASSPTGGAFSYEQYFGPGTRLTVT.

The chain is built from TRBV27 and TRBJ2-1, with D possibly called TRBD1 or TRBD2 (5 bases each). Germline CDR1 and CDR2: MNHEY and SMNVEV (reference sequence). V was pared by 2 bases and J by 13 bases, with 15 bases between. The CDR3 has 13 residues. This CDR3 reads CASSLEGDAVQFF. For the CDR3, the DNA is TGTGCCAGCAGTTTAGAAGGGGACGCAGTCCAGTTCTTC.

The chain recombines TRBV5-8 with TRBJ1-1, with D tentatively TRBD1 (5 bases). The CDR3 length is 13 residues. CDR1 and CDR2 (germline): SGHTS, YDEGEE. The V gene lost 5 bases and the J gene lost 1 base, with 9 bases spanning the gap. As DNA, the CDR3 is TGTGCCAGCAGTCCCGGGACGAACACTGAAGCTTTCTTT. It is translated as CASSPGTNTEAFF.

This chain connects TRBV6-6 to TRBJ2-7; TRBD1 agrees at 9 bases. V lost 1 base and J lost 5; bases outside the gene matches: 9. Germline CDR1 and CDR2: MNHNY and SVGAGI (reference sequence). The length of the CDR3 is 16 residues. CDR3 sequence reads: CASSYFRDRVNNEQYF. The CDR3 nucleotides are TGTGCCAGCAGTTACTTCCGGGACAGGGTCAATAACGAGCAGTACTTC.

Comment on this clone: The same CDR3 is also encoded by other DNA sequences in this sample. This chain uses TRBV9 with TRBJ2-3; 11 nucleotides line up with TRBD2. The germline gives CDR1 SGDLS, CDR2 YYNGEE. The CDR3 runs to 16 residues. V was pared by 0 bases and J by 4 bases, with 4 bases of the junction left unmatched. The CDR3 sequence: CASSVGSGRAADTQYF. DNA for the CDR3: TGTGCCAGCAGCGTAGGTAGCGGGAGGGCAGCAGATACGCAGTATTTT.

J is TRBJ1-1 and V is TRBV6-6, with unresolved D. This CDR3 region has 13 residues. Germline-derived CDR1 and CDR2 are MNHNY and SVGAGI (reference sequence). The V end lost 2 bases, the J end lost 2 bases, and 6 bases lay between the germline ends. In DNA form, the CDR3 reads TGTGCCAGCAGTTACCTACCTAACACTGAAGCTTTCTTT. Its protein is CASSYLPNTEAFF.

V usage is TRBV28 and J usage is TRBJ1-5; D remains unclear. The CDR3 length is 15 residues. CDR1 MDHEN and CDR2 SYDVKM come from the germline V gene. V was clipped by 5 bases and J by 4 bases, with 15 bases between them. The DNA of the CDR3 is TGTGCCAGCAGTCTCAATCCGGGATCTAATCAGCCCCAGCATTTT. It is translated as CASSLNPGSNQPQHF.

V usage is TRBV29-1 and J usage is TRBJ2-7; 10 bases are a match to TRBD2. CDR3 size: 14 residues. Germline CDR1 is SQVTM and CDR2 is ANQGSEA. V gave up 7 bases and J gave up 6 bases; unmatched junction bases: 12. CDR3 DNA sequence: TGCAGCGGGGCTAGCGGGAGAAGCTCAAGCGAGCAGTACTTC. This translates into CSGASGRSSSEQYF.

The chain carries TRBV7-9 and TRBJ1-1; D is undetermined. CDR1 is SEHNR and CDR2 is FQNEAQ in the germline V gene (reference sequence). V was clipped by 1 base and J by 2 bases, with 8 bases between them. CDR3 length: 14 residues. CDR3 DNA sequence: TGTGCCAGCAGCTTAGATTGGCCTAACACTGAAGCTTTCTTT. Protein: CASSLDWPNTEAFF.

Details on this clone: This specimen includes other DNA sequences encoding the same CDR3. The chain joins TRBV6-1 to TRBJ2-7; D is uncertain. The V gene lost 2 bases and the J gene lost 1 base, with 3 bases spanning the gap. CDR1 MNHNS and CDR2 SASEGT come from the germline V gene. CDR3 size: 12 residues. The CDR3 protein is CASSEWSYEQYF. CDR3 coding DNA: TGTGCCAGCAGTGAATGGTCCTACGAGCAGTACTTC.

This chain uses TRBV5-6 with TRBJ1-5; 7 bases are a match to TRBD1. Germline V lookup: CDR1 SGHDT, CDR2 YYEEEE. This CDR3 spans 15 amino acids. V gave up 4 bases and J gave up 9 bases; unmatched junction bases: 13. CDR3 DNA sequence: TGTGCCAGCAGCCAGGGGGGGTCGGTCTGGGGGCCCCAGCATTTT. This gives the protein CASSQGGSVWGPQHF.

The gene calls are TRBV14 and TRBJ2-7, with 8 positions matching TRBD1. The trim removed 4 bases at V and 10 bases at J, leaving 15 bases unmatched. The CDR3 runs to 15 residues. CDR1 is SGHDN and CDR2 is FVKESK in the germline V gene. Here the CDR3 DNA reads TGTGCCAGCAGCCTCTTCCGCGGGACAGGTCAATTTCAGTACTTC. This gives the protein CASSLFRGTGQFQYF.

There are a few counts of this clone. CDR3 region: CASSSGETQHF. CDR3 DNA sequence: TGTGCCAGCAGCTCTGGGGAGACCCAGCATTTT. The chain uses TRBV7-9 and TRBJ1-5; unclear D gene. The CDR3 extends over 11 amino acids. Germline V lookup: CDR1 SEHNR, CDR2 FQNEAQ (reference sequence). Between the trimmed V and J ends, which lost 4 bases and 11 bases, there was a span of 9 bases.

This clone was seen more than once but under ten times. This chain links TRBV7-9 with TRBJ1-4; the match to TRBD1 covers 8 bases. The CDR3 consists of 14 residues. Germline CDR1 and CDR2: SEHNR and FQNEAQ (reference sequence). V was pared by 5 bases and J by 5 bases, with 4 bases of the junction left unmatched. CDR3: CASSAGTGNEKLFF. CDR3 bases: TGTGCCAGCAGCGCCGGGACAGGAAATGAAAAACTGTTTTTT.

This clone was picked up one time. This chain connects TRBV4-2 to TRBJ1-2; D not resolved. The length of the CDR3 is 15 residues. The V gene's germline CDR1 is LGHNA and CDR2 YNFKEQ. Trimming shortened V by 1 base and J by 4 bases, and 13 bases separated the two germline ends. CDR3 sequence (DNA): TGTGCCAGCAGCCAAGGCTCTTCGGCTTTCTATGGCTACACCTTC. Its protein is CASSQGSSAFYGYTF.

This clone has only one observation. The rearrangement links TRBV9 to TRBJ1-2, with TRBD1 as a possible D gene (5 bases). In germline, CDR1 is SGDLS, CDR2 YYNGEE. The CDR3 has 13 amino acids. V lost 3 bases and J 3 bases, leaving 9 bases between the germline ends. The CDR3 nucleotides are TGTGCCAGCAGCGGAGGGGAGGACTATGGCTACACCTTC. Translating gives CASSGGEDYGYTF.